This T cell receptor (beta chain) is drawn from a study of beta chain features in type 1 diabetes. Study-wide results and caveats: Shorter TCRB CDR3s, moderately but significantly so, marked every one of the four CD4+ subsets in Type 1 diabetes patients.

Worth noting for this clone: No antigen is known for it.

There was one heparinised blood draw per donor, averaging about 100 mL. Sequenced material consisted of expressed TCRB transcripts (all of the isolated RNA was reverse transcribed). Data came from immunoSEQ multiplex PCR; TCRdb stores just in-frame clones and leaves some out. The sample lists some 350,000 clones, roughly 12% occurring once. This CDR3 region has 17 residues. Trimming at V came to 5 bases and at J to 4 bases, leaving 8 bases not matched to a gene. CDR1 is SGHTA and CDR2 is FQGNSA in the germline V gene. This sequence was found in a woman aged 18-29 years with type 1 diabetes. The rearrangement links TRBV7-2 to TRBJ2-5; 15 bases match TRBD2. Sequencing input: naive CD4+ T cells from blood. The chain's CDR3 is CASSRGTSGRLAETQYF. CDR3 nucleotide sequence: TGTGCCAGCAGCCGGGGGACTAGCGGGAGGCTTGCAGAGACCCAGTACTTC.